Below, one TCR beta chain is given with its context. Its target antigen remains unknown. No base quality values were provided; no much bigger clone lies one nucleotide off. This entry belongs to a study of OX40 agonist ivuxolimab in advanced cancers. Study-wide context: Ivuxolimab was a fully human IgG2 agonistic monoclonal antibody targeting the costimulatory receptor OX40 (CD134). Intravenous ivuxolimab was administered to patients every 2 weeks at six dose levels: 0.01, 0.1, 0.3, 1.5, 3 and 10 mg/kg. Of the 50 to 55 patients in dose escalation, 19 had hepatocellular carcinoma, about 15 had melanoma, 9 had renal cell carcinoma and 9 had head and neck cancer. A male proportion of almost 85% and a mean age of approximately 58 years, ranging from roughly 20 to 80, were recorded for the dose-escalation cohort. Prior anti-PD-1, anti-PD-L1 or anti-CTLA-4 therapy was permitted, and checkpoint inhibitors had been received by roughly two fifths of dose-escalation patients. Partial responses were achieved by three dose-escalation patients, of whom one had hepatocellular carcinoma and two had cutaneous melanoma. Peripheral TCRbeta sequencing aimed to test whether ivuxolimab altered TCR sequence diversity and caused clonal T-cell expansion. The monotherapy dose-escalation portion (N ≈ 52 patients) of the phase I ivuxolimab trial is reported in the paper. What the research found in general, with its limitations: Low levels of normalized T-cell clonal expansion were also seen in some patients who did not respond. After ivuxolimab, expanded clones were on average more numerous among CD8+ T cells than among CD4+ T cells. In the 0.1-3.0 mg/kg groups, partial responders were among the patients with the lowest normalized peripheral clonal expansion, particularly in CD8+ T cells. The antigen specificity of the clonally expanded peripheral T cells was not determined. At doses of 0.1 to 3.0 mg/kg, clonal expansion of both CD4+ and CD8+ T cells in blood was seen between baseline and week 6.

Genomic DNA was extracted from sorted cells for sequencing of the TCRbeta CDR3 region. The immunoSEQ Assay was used for sequencing of TCRbeta CDR3 regions. This immuneACCESS table, as held by TCRdb, lists in-frame sequences with V and J called but not all clones. Of the missing ones, under half trace to an unresolved V gene in checked studies; the others have no known cause. The sample table contains tens of thousands of clones; only one count was recorded for around nine tenths of them. The ten largest make up 0.25% to 0.3% of the sample. CDR1 and CDR2 were assigned from the germline V gene as MGHRA and YSYEKL. Its CDR3 holds 18 amino acids, cysteine through phenylalanine. The read is trimmed to its CDR3 DNA, 54 bases read in frame from base 1. For this chain, trimming is 3 bases at the V end and 4 bases at the J end, and the number of junction bases without a gene match is 8. The trial excluded patients who had a history of autoimmune disease or were on systemic immunosuppression. Peripheral blood for TCR sequencing was drawn from every dose cohort at baseline, at cycle 4 day 1 and at cycle 7 day 1. Samples were obtained from an open-label, multicenter, first-in-human phase I dose-escalation trial of ivuxolimab. Adults with locally advanced or metastatic melanoma, renal cell, hepatocellular, or head and neck squamous cell carcinoma were enrolled in the trial. Before TCR sequencing, CD4+ T cells and CD8+ T cells from peripheral blood were sorted into separate populations.

The source is an adult with an advanced solid tumor such as melanoma, head and neck, liver or kidney cancer. Material: CD4+ or CD8+ T cells sorted from blood, obtained in a trial of the OX40 agonist ivuxolimab. The sequence links TRBV4-1 to TRBJ2-5, with TRBD2 identical over 16 junction bases. The base sequence is TGCGCCAGCAGCCATATAGGGACTAGCGGGAGGGCCACAGAGACCCAGTACTTC. Translation gives CASSHIGTSGRATETQYF.